A single sample is the source of the 9 T cell receptor beta chains below, sequenced in a study of blood T cell repertoires in COVID-19. Clones were read by immunoSEQ multiplex PCR, and TCRdb kept only the in-frame ones, dropping some. This sample has approximately 300,000 clones; under 95% occur once, and the top ten carry around 2.5%. The specimen was PBMCs or T cells enriched from blood (not recorded which). The receptors come from a man between 60 and 70 years old who had recovered from COVID-19.

CDR3 sequence (DNA): TGTGCCAGCAGCTTAGCCGGCGGGCAAGAGACCCAGTACTTC. Encoded protein: CASSLAGGQETQYF. This chain joins TRBV7-9 and TRBJ2-5; weak D call: TRBD2 (5 bases). The CDR3 sequence is 14 residues long. Trimming took off 0 bases at V and 2 bases at J, with 7 bases between the two ends. The germline CDR1 and CDR2 sequences are SEHNR and FQNEAQ (reference sequence).

This sequence joins TRBV12-3 or TRBV12-4 and TRBJ1-1; unclear D gene. V dropped 8 bases and J dropped 1 base, with 8 bases sitting between them. This CDR3 has 12 residues. This CDR3 is CASQTGNTEAFF. The CDR3 DNA sequence: TGTGCCAGCCAGACGGGGAACACTGAAGCTTTCTTT.

The chain is built from TRBV18 and TRBJ2-7, with D possibly TRBD1 on 6 matching bases. Trimming removed 0 bases from V and 5 bases from J, with 14 bases in between. Germline loops: CDR1 KGHSH, CDR2 LQKENI. The CDR3 covers 15 residues. The DNA for the CDR3 is TGTGCCAGCTCACCACCGAATTCCAGGGGAAACGAGCAGTACTTC. Its translation is CASSPPNSRGNEQYF.

This clone was seen a single time. The chain uses TRBV10-2 and TRBJ1-6; D remains ambiguous. CDR1 and CDR2 from the germline V gene are WSHSY and SAAADI. V was shortened by 0 bases and J by 11 bases, with 5 bases between the two germline ends. The CDR3 length is 12 residues. The CDR3 spells CASSESSPPLHF. DNA of the CDR3: TGCGCCAGCAGTGAGTCGAGTCCACCCCTCCACTTT.

The chain has TRBV10-3 and TRBJ1-4, with D unresolved. This CDR3 has 15 residues. The V gene lost 0 bases and the J gene lost 5 bases, with 10 bases spanning the gap. The germline gives CDR1 ENHRY, CDR2 SYGVKD. CDR3: CAISESRPRNEKLFF. The CDR3 DNA follows: TGTGCCATCAGTGAGTCGAGGCCTAGAAATGAAAAACTGTTTTTT.

The rearrangement links TRBV30 to TRBJ1-5; TRBD1 aligns across 7 bases. The V gene end was trimmed by 3 bases and the J gene end by 0 bases; junction bases not matched to a gene: 5. Germline-derived CDR1 and CDR2 are GTSNPN and SVGIG (reference sequence). CDR3 length equals 15 residues. This chain's CDR3 is CAWSRQGISNQPQHF. In DNA form, the CDR3 reads TGTGCCTGGAGCCGACAGGGAATTAGCAATCAGCCCCAGCATTTT.

This clone has just one count. The rearrangement uses TRBV30 and TRBJ1-6; TRBD1 agrees at 7 bases. The J segment lost 5 bases and the V segment lost 1 base, leaving 2 bases of the junction unmatched. Germline CDR1 and CDR2: GTSNPN and SVGIG (reference sequence). The CDR3 has 14 amino acids. In nucleotides, the CDR3 is TGTGCCTGGAGTGGACAGGGAAATAATTCACCCCTCCACTTT. It is translated as CAWSGQGNNSPLHF.

The chain uses TRBV3-1 (or the pseudogene TRBV3-2) and TRBJ1-4; D possibly corresponds to TRBD1 (5 bases). The CDR3 runs to 15 residues. V was clipped by 6 bases and J by 1 base, with 12 bases between them. Germline V CDR1 and CDR2: LGHDT, YNNKEL (reference sequence). This CDR3 is CASSPSGGTNEKLFF. The DNA for the CDR3 is TGTGCCAGCAGTCCTTCCGGGGGAACTAATGAAAAACTGTTTTTT.

CDR3 loop: CAWLRDSPESNEQFF. The CDR3 DNA is TGTGCCTGGCTCCGGGACTCCCCCGAAAGCAATGAGCAGTTCTTC. The chain uses TRBV30 and TRBJ2-1; tentative D call: TRBD2 (6 bases). CDR1 GTSNPN and CDR2 SVGIG come from the germline V gene (reference sequence). This CDR3 contains 15 residues. V was clipped by 5 bases and J by 6 bases, with 20 bases between them.